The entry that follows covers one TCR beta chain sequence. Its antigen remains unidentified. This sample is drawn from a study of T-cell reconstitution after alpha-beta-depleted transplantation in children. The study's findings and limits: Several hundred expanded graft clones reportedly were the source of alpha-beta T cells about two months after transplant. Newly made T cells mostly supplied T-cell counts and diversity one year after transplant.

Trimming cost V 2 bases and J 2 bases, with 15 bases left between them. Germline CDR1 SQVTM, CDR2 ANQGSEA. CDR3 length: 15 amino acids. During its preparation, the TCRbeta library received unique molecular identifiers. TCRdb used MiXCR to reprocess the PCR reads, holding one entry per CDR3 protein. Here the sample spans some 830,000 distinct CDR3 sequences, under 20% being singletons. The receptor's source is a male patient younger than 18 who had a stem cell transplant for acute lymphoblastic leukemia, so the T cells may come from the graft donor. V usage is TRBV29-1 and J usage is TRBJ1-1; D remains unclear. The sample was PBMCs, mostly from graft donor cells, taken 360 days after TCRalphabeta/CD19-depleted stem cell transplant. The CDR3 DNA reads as TGCAGCGTTGAATGGGCGGGTTTCGTTAACACTGAAGCTTTCTTT. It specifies CSVEWAGFVNTEAFF.